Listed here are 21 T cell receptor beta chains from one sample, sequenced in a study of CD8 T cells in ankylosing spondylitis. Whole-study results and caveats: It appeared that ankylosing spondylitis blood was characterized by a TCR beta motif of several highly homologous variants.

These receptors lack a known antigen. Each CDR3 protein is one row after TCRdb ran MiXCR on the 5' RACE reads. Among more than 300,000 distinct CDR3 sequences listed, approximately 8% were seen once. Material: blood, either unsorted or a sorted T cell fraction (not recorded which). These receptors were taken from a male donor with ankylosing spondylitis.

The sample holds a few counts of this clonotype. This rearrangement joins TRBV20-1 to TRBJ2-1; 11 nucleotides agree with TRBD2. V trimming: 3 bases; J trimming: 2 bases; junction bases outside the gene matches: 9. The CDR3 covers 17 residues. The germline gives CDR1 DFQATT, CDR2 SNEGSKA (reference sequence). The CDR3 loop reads CSARNPPGLAAYNEQFF. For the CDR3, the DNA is TGCAGTGCTAGGAACCCCCCGGGACTAGCGGCCTACAATGAGCAGTTCTTC.

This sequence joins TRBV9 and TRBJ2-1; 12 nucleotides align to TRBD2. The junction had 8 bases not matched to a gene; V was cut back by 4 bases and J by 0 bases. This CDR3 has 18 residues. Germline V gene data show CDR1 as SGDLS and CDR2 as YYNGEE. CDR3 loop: CASSYRTSGISSYNEQFF. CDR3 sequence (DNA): TGTGCCAGCAGCTACCGGACTAGCGGGATCTCCTCCTACAATGAGCAGTTCTTC.

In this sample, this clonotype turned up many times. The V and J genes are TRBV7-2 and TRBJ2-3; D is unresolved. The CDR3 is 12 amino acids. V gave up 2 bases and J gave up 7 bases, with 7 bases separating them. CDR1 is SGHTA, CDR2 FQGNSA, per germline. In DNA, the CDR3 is TGTGCCAGCAGCTTATCCGAATATACGCAGTATTTT. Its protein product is CASSLSEYTQYF.

CDR3 nucleotide sequence: TGTGCCAGCAGCCAGGGTCCTAGCGGGAGGGCCATCGGGGAGCTGTTTTTT. Translating it yields CASSQGPSGRAIGELFF. The chain has TRBV3-1 and TRBJ2-2, with 12 bases lining up with TRBD2. The CDR3 is 17 residues long. V gave up 3 bases and J gave up 7 bases; unmatched junction bases: 9. CDR1 and CDR2 from the germline V gene are LGHDT and YNNKEL (reference sequence). The full variable domain, with the rest looked up from reference TRBV3-1 and TRBJ2-2, is DTAVSQTPKYLVTQMGNDKSIKCEQNLGHDTMYWYKQDSKKFLKIMFSYNNKELIINETVPNRFSPKSPDKAHLNLHINSLELGDSAVYFCASSQGPSGRAIGELFFGEGSRLTVL.

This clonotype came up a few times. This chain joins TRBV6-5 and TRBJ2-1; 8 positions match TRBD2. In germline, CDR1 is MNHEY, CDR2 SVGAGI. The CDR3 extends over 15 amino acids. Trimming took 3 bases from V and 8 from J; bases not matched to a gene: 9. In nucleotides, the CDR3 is TGTGCCAGCAGTTATAGAGCGGGAGAGACCCATGAGCAGTTCTTC. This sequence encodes CASSYRAGETHEQFF.

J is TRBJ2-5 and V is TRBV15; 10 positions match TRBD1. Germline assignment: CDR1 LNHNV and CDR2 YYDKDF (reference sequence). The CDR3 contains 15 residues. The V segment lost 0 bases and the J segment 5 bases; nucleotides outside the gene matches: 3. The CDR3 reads CATSRDRQGAETQYF. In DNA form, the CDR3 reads TGTGCCACCAGCAGAGATCGACAGGGGGCTGAGACCCAGTACTTC.

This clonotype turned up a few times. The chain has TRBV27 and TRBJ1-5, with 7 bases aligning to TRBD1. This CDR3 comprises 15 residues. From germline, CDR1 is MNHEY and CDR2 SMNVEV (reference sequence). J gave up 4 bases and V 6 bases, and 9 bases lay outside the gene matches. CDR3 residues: CASRPGQQGNQPQHF. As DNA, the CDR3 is TGTGCCAGCAGACCGGGACAGCAAGGGAATCAGCCCCAGCATTTT.

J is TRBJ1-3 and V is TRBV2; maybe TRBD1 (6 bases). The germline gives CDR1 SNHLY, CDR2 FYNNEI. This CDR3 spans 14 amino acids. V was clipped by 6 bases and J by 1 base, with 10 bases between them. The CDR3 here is CASRTGNSGNTIYF. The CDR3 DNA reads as TGTGCCAGCAGAACAGGGAATTCTGGAAACACCATATATTTT.

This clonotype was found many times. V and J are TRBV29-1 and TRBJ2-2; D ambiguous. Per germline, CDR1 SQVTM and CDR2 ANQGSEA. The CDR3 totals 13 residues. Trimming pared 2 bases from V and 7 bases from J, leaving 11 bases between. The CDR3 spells CSVEPLGNGELFF. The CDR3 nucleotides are TGCAGCGTTGAACCCCTCGGAAACGGGGAGCTGTTTTTT.

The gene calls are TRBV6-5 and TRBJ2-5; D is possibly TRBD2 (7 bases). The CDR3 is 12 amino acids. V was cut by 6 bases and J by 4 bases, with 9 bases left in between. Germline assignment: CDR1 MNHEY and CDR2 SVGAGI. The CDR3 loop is CASRRGAETQYF. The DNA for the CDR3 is TGTGCCAGCAGACGGGGGGCAGAGACCCAGTACTTC.

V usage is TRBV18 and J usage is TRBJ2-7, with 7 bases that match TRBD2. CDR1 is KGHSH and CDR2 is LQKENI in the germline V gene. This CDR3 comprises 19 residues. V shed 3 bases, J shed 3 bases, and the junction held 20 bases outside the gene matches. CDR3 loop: CASSPSSYSPGTTSYEQYF. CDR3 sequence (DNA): TGTGCCAGCTCACCTTCATCTTATAGTCCCGGGACTACAAGCTACGAGCAGTACTTC.

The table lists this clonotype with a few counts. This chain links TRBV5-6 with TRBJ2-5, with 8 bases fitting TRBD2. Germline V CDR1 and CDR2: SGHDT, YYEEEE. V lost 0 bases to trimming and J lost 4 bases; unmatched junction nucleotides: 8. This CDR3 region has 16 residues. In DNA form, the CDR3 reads TGTGCCAGCAGCTTGGACGCCGGGAGCGGGGGAGAGACCCAGTACTTC. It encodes CASSLDAGSGGETQYF.

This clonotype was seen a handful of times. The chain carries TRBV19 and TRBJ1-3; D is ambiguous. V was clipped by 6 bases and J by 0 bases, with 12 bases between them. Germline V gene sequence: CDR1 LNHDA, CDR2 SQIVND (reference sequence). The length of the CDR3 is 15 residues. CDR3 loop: CASSQIVRSGNTIYF. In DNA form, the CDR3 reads TGTGCCAGTAGCCAGATAGTTCGCTCTGGAAACACCATATATTTT.

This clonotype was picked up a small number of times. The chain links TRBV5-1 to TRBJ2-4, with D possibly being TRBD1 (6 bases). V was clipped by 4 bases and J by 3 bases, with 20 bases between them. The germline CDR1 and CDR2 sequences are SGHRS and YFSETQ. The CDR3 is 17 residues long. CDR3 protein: CASSQRQGREGKNIQYF. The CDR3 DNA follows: TGCGCCAGCAGCCAGCGTCAGGGGAGAGAGGGCAAAAACATTCAGTACTTC.

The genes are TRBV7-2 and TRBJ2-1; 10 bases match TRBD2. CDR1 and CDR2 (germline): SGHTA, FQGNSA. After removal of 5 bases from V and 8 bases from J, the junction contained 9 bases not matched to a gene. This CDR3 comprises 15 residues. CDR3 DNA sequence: TGTGCCAGCAGCCCCTCTAGCGGGAGAAGGTATGAGCAGTTCTTC. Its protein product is CASSPSSGRRYEQFF.

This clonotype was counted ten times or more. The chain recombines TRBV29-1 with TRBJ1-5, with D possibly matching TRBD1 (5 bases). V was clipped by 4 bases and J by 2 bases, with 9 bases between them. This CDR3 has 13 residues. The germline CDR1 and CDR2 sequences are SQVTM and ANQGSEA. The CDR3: CSVAVQGNQPQHF. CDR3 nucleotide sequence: TGCAGCGTTGCGGTACAGGGCAATCAGCCCCAGCATTTT.

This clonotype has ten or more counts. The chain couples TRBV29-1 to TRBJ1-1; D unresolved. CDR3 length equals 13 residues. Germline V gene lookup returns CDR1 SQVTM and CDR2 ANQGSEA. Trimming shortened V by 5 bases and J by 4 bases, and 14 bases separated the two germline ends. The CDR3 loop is CSVSPGKSTEAFF. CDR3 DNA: TGCAGCGTTTCACCGGGCAAATCCACTGAAGCTTTCTTT.

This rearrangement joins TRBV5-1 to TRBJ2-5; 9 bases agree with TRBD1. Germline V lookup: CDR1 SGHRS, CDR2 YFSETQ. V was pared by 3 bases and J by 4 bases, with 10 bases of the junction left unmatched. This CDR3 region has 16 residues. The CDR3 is CASSWTGTGSGETQYF. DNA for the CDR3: TGCGCCAGCAGCTGGACCGGGACAGGGAGTGGAGAGACCCAGTACTTC.

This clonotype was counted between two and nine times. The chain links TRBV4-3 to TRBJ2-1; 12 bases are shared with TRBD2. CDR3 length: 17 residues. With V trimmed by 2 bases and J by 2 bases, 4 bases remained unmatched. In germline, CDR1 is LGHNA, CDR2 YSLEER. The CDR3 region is CASSQRGLAGPYNEQFF. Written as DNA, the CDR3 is TGCGCCAGCAGCCAACGCGGACTAGCGGGACCCTACAATGAGCAGTTCTTC.

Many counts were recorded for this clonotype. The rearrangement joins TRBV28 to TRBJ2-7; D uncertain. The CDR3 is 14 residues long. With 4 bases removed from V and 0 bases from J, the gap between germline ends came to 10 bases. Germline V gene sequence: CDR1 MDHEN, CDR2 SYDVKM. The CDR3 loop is CASSYPADSYEQYF. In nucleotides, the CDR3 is TGTGCCAGCAGTTACCCGGCCGACTCCTACGAGCAGTACTTC.

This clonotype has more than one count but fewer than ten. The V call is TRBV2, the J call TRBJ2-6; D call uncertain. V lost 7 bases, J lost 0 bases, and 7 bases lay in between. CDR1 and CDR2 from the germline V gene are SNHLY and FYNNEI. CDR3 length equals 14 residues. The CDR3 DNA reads TGTGCCAGCAAGGAGAGCTCTGGGGCCAACGTCCTGACTTTC. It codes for CASKESSGANVLTF. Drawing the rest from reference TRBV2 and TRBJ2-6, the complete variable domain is EPEVTQTPSHQVTQMGQEVILRCVPISNHLYFYWYRQILGQKVEFLVSFYNNEISEKSEIFDDQFSVERPDGSNFTLKIRSTKLEDSAMYFCASKESSGANVLTFGAGSRLTVL.